This TCR beta chain was sequenced in a study of cytomegalovirus exposure and HLA in healthy donors. Broader study findings: A likely sequencing artifact accounted for one observed cluster of highly shared sequence variants.

This PCR relied on a set of 60 Vbeta primers and 13 Jbeta primers. Libraries were prepared by immunoSEQ multiplex PCR; TCRdb keeps only in-frame clonotypes and omits some of them. The data show 130,000 or so clones, around 84% seen once. About this clone itself: Antigen specificity is unknown.

CDR1 is MNHEY and CDR2 is SMNVEV in the germline V gene (reference sequence). This CDR3 is 14 amino acids long. V lost 5 bases, J lost 1 base, and 4 bases stayed unmatched. This clonotype was obtained from a woman younger than 35 in good health and CMV-seropositive. The sample consisted of PBMCs. This rearrangement joins TRBV27 to TRBJ1-1; 7 bases agree with TRBD1. The CDR3 loop reads CASSLTGRNTEAFF. The CDR3 DNA is TGTGCCAGCAGTCTGACAGGGAGGAACACTGAAGCTTTCTTT.